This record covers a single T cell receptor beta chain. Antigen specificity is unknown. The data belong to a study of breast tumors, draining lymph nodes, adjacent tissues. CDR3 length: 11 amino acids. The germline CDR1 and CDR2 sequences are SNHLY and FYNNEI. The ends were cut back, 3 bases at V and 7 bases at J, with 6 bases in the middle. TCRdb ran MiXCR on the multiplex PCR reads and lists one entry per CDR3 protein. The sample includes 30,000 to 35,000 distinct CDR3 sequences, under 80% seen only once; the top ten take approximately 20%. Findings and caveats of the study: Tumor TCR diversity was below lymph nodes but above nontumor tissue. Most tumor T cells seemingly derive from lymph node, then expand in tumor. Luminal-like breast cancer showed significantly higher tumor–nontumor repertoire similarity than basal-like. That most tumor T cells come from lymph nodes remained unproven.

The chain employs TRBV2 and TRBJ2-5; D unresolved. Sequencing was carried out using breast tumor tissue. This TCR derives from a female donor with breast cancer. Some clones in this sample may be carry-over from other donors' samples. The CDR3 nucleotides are TGTGCCAGCAGTGATAGCAGGACCCAGTACTTC. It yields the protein CASSDSRTQYF.